This TCR beta chain stems from a study of siplizumab effects on memory and regulatory T cells (dated by TCRdb to between 2018 and 2021). Background for the entire study: The effect of the anti-CD2 antibody siplizumab on alloreactive T-cell subsets was examined in allogeneic mixed lymphocyte reactions constructed from human PBMCs.

Sorted unstimulated T cells and proliferating T cells recovered from mixed lymphocyte reactions were subjected to TCRbeta CDR3 sequencing. Fresh whole blood from some eleven HLA-typed healthy donors was used to isolate PBMCs. To map where alloreactive clones came from, CD4+ regulatory T cells in the unstimulated state were FACS-sorted. Results and caveats for the whole study, not just this receptor: Sequences below about 10^-5 frequency were poorly captured, so only a minor fraction of alloreactive clones could be mapped to unstimulated subsets. Unstimulated naive T cells appeared more diverse than memory T cells, and naive cells seemed to contribute substantially to the alloresponse. Among mappable alloreactive CD4+ clones, an average Treg-derived fraction of about 70% was observed with siplizumab, compared with roughly 27% in control reactions. Roughly 75-97% of proliferating CD4+ or CD8+ clones could not be assigned a naive or memory phenotype. The suppressive function of proliferating Tregs from siplizumab cultures was not functionally confirmed. Siplizumab significantly lowered the cumulative frequency of alloreactive sequences that could be traced to unstimulated CD4+ memory T cells.

With respect to this clone: The antigen it binds to is not known. One base away there is no much larger clone; base qualities are not given.

Libraries were prepared through the immunoSEQ multiplex PCR assay. Each sample had 85,000 to 100,000 TCR templates assayed by the deep sequencing platform. Genomic DNA extracted from sorted T cells was used for TCRbeta CDR3 sequencing. Per the original workflow: The R programming language was used for clonal analysis of TCRbeta CDR3 data. Alloreactive CD4+ and CD8+ clones were defined by comparing unstimulated samples with post-reaction CFSE-low samples. Alloreactive CD4+ clones were assigned to regulatory or non-regulatory origin by matching sequences to sorted unstimulated Treg and non-Treg repertoires. The table was pulled from immuneACCESS by TCRdb, which kept in-frame rearrangements only. Such tables lose some clones; where checked, under half of the loss comes from unresolved V genes, and the rest has no known cause. The DNA gave D and trimming, while V, J and clone size come from that table. This sample holds around 99,000 clones; roughly nine tenths were observed only once. The biggest ten clones account for around 0.73% of the sample.

This sequence originates from a human donor in good health. Input material: Tregs sorted from blood.

For the CDR3, the sequence is CAISEREPGNTIYF. The sequenced DNA is TGTGCCATCAGTGAGAGGGAGCCAGGAAACACCATATATTTT. This sequence uses TRBV10-3 and TRBJ1-3, with the D gene not confidently named. Trimming costs V 2 bases and J 4 bases, and their ends lie 9 bases apart. The CDR3 holds 14 amino acids from the cysteine to the phenylalanine. The entry retains the CDR3 DNA only, 42 bases that are in frame from base 1. In the germline V gene, CDR1 corresponds to ENHRY and CDR2 to SYGVKD.